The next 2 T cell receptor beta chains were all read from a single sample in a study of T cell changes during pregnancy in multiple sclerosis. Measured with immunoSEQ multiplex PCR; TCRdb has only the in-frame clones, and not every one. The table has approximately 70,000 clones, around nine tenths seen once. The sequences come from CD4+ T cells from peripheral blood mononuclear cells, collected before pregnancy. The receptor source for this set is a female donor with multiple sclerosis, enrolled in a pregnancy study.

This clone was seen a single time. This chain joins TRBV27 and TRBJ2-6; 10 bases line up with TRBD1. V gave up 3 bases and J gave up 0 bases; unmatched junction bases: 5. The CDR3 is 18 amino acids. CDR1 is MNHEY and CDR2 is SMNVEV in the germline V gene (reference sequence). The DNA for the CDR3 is TGTGCCAGCAGTTTTAGACGGGACAGGGGCTCTGGGGCCAACGTCCTGACTTTC. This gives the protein CASSFRRDRGSGANVLTF.

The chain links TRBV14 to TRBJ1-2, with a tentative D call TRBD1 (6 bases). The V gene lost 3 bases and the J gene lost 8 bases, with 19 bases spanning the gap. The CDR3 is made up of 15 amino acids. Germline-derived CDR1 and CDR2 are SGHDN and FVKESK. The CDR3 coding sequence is TGTGCCAGCAGCCATGGGGGCCTCCTACTTAAAGGCTACACCTTC. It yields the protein CASSHGGLLLKGYTF. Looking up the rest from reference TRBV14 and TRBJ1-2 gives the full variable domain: EAGVTQFPSHSVIEKGQTVTLRCDPISGHDNLYWYRRVMGKEIKFLLHFVKESKQDESGMPNNRFLAERTGGTYSTLKVQPAELEDSGVYFCASSHGGLLLKGYTFGSGTRLTVV.